The 28 T cell receptor beta chains given below trace back to one sample, sequenced in a study of T cells expressing NK-cell markers. No DNA is given; TCRdb re-called the 5' RACE reads and lists each CDR3 protein once. The sample shows roughly 390,000 distinct CDR3 sequences, and around 5.3% sits with its ten largest clones. Sequencing used blood T cells: a sorted CD56 or NKG2C T cell subset, CD4+ or CD8+ T cells, or bulk PBMC T cells (not recorded which). Receptors originate from a man between 18 and 69 years old in good health.

This chain uses TRBV18 with TRBJ2-3; TCRdb selects TRBD1, and the lack of DNA leaves this call unchecked. CDR3 length equals 16 residues. Germline V gene sequence: CDR1 KGHSH, CDR2 LQKENI. The CDR3 protein is CASSPLPGTGADTQYF.

This sequence joins TRBV12-3 or TRBV12-4 and TRBJ1-1. The CDR3 totals 16 residues. CDR3 in amino acids: CASSLNRGGWGTEAFF.

The J gene is TRBJ1-5, the V gene TRBV2; TCRdb reports TRBD1, a call that lacks DNA to check it against. This CDR3 comprises 15 residues. Germline CDR1 and CDR2: SNHLY and FYNNEI. The CDR3 loop reads CASSWTGYGGQPQHF.

The chain has TRBV18 and TRBJ1-4. The germline gives CDR1 KGHSH, CDR2 LQKENI. This CDR3 spans 13 amino acids. The CDR3 here is CASTVDQNEKLFF.

The V and J genes are TRBV12-3 or TRBV12-4 and TRBJ1-3. The CDR3 spans 13 residues. The CDR3 reads CASRSLSGNTIYF.

The rearrangement links TRBV10-3 to TRBJ1-2; without DNA, the TCRdb call of TRBD1 cannot be checked. CDR1 is ENHRY and CDR2 is SYGVKD in the germline V gene. CDR3 length: 15 residues. The CDR3 loop reads CATRPGGRGDYGYTF.

V gene TRBV11-2 combines with J gene TRBJ1-2; the D call of TRBD1 rests on TCRdb alone, since no DNA is present to check it. Germline lookup yields CDR1 SGHAT and CDR2 FQNNGV. The CDR3 has 14 residues. The CDR3 sequence: CASSSLTGSYRYTF.

V is TRBV5-6 and J is TRBJ2-5. The germline V gene encodes CDR1 SGHDT and CDR2 YYEEEE. The CDR3 extends over 14 amino acids. The CDR3 protein is CASSLGLTGKTQYF.

The chain combines TRBV2 with TRBJ2-2; TCRdb returns TRBD1, unconfirmable since there is no DNA. From germline, CDR1 is SNHLY and CDR2 FYNNEI. The CDR3 is 16 amino acids. CDR3 in amino acids: CASRRKPGSNTGELFF.

The CDR3 sequence: CASRTPGTGGRYEQYF. This chain uses TRBV11-2 with TRBJ2-7; TCRdb lists TRBD1, though no DNA is available to test this call. The CDR3 consists of 16 residues. The germline V gene encodes CDR1 SGHAT and CDR2 FQNNGV. Full variable domain (missing parts from reference TRBV11-2 and TRBJ2-7): EAGVAQSPRYKIIEKRQSVAFWCNPISGHATLYWYQQILGQGPKLLIQFQNNGVVDDSQLPKDRFSAERLKGVDSTLKIQPAKLEDSAVYLCASRTPGTGGRYEQYFGPGTRLTVT.

The chain carries TRBV6-1 and TRBJ2-7; TCRdb's D gene call, TRBD1, goes unchecked for lack of DNA. This CDR3 contains 15 residues. Germline CDR1 and CDR2: MNHNS and SASEGT. CDR3 loop: CASRRGTGDSYEQYF.

The chain recombines TRBV12-3 or TRBV12-4 with TRBJ1-3. The CDR3 sequence is 17 residues long. CDR3 in amino acids: CASSLAGGRDSGNTIYF.

The rearrangement joins TRBV7-9 to TRBJ1-1; TCRdb indicates TRBD1, and absent DNA this call remains unverified. CDR1 and CDR2 from the germline V gene are SEHNR and FQNEAQ (reference sequence). The CDR3 runs 12 residues. CDR3 region: CASSEGHAEAFF.

The rearrangement joins TRBV7-8 to TRBJ2-1; TCRdb outputs TRBD1, but without DNA this stays unchecked. Germline V CDR1 and CDR2: SGHVS, FQNEAQ. The CDR3 totals 16 residues. This chain's CDR3 is CASSYRSLERRGEQFF.

The rearrangement joins TRBV6-5 to TRBJ2-1; the D gene TCRdb calls, TRBD1, cannot be checked with no DNA. Germline CDR1 and CDR2: MNHEY and SVGAGI. This CDR3 has 16 residues. The CDR3 here is CASSYLYSGTANEQFF.

V gene TRBV5-1 combines with J gene TRBJ2-7; TCRdb designates TRBD1, a call that cannot be tested without DNA. Germline CDR1 and CDR2: SGHRS and YFSETQ. The CDR3 sequence is 18 residues long. CDR3 sequence: CASSLVWPGEGVPYEQYF.

The chain has TRBV5-4 and TRBJ2-1; with no DNA, the TCRdb D assignment of TRBD2 cannot be verified. The CDR3 loop spans 12 amino acids. Germline V CDR1 and CDR2: SGHNT, YYREEE (reference sequence). Here the CDR3 reads CASSRTSGEQFF. Based on the CDR3 plus reference TRBV5-4 and TRBJ2-1, the full variable domain is ETGVTQSPTHLIKTRGQQVTLRCSSQSGHNTVSWYQQALGQGPQFIFQYYREEENGRGNFPPRFSGLQFPNYSSELNVNALELDDSALYLCASSRTSGEQFFGPGTRLTVL.

The V call is TRBV5-1, the J call TRBJ1-4; TCRdb gives TRBD1 as the D gene, but with no DNA this cannot be confirmed. The CDR3 extends over 17 amino acids. Per the germline V gene, CDR1 is SGHRS and CDR2 is YFSETQ. CDR3 amino acids: CASSLVLTAPTNEKLFF. The full variable domain, completed using reference TRBV5-1 and TRBJ1-4, is KAGVTQTPRYLIKTRGQQVTLSCSPISGHRSVSWYQQTPGQGLQFLFEYFSETQRNKGNFPGRFSGRQFSNSRSEMNVSTLELGDSALYLCASSLVLTAPTNEKLFFGSGTQLSVL.

The CDR3 loop reads CSAQRGFPGELFF. The chain combines TRBV29-1 with TRBJ2-2; TCRdb picks TRBD2, but there is no DNA to check that call. CDR1 and CDR2 from the germline V gene are SQVTM and ANQGSEA. There are 13 residues in the CDR3.

This chain joins TRBV2 and TRBJ1-4; TCRdb selects TRBD1, and the lack of DNA leaves this call unchecked. Germline V gene sequence: CDR1 SNHLY, CDR2 FYNNEI. The CDR3 has 11 residues. The CDR3 sequence: CASRRGYELFF.

This chain joins TRBV4-1 and TRBJ2-7; TCRdb designates TRBD2, a call that cannot be tested without DNA. Germline CDR1 MGHRA, CDR2 YSYEKL. This CDR3 is built from 15 residues. The CDR3 sequence: CASSPKAGTRDEQYF.

The J gene is TRBJ1-5, the V gene TRBV5-6. The germline V gene encodes CDR1 SGHDT and CDR2 YYEEEE. The CDR3 has 15 amino acids. CDR3 protein: CASSRRIYSNQPQHF. Full variable domain (outside the CDR3, taken from reference TRBV5-6 and TRBJ1-5): DAGVTQSPTHLIKTRGQQVTLRCSPKSGHDTVSWYQQALGQGPQFIFQYYEEEERQRGNFPDRFSGHQFPNYSSELNVNALLLGDSALYLCASSRRIYSNQPQHFGDGTRLSIL.

The chain links TRBV6-4 to TRBJ2-3; TCRdb's assignment of TRBD1 cannot be checked, as there is no DNA. This CDR3 spans 12 amino acids. CDR1 and CDR2 from the germline V gene are MRHNA and SNTAGT. The CDR3 loop is CASVPLTDTQYF.

The chain joins TRBV4-1 to TRBJ2-6; TCRdb lists TRBD1, though no DNA is available to test this call. Looked up from germline, CDR1 is MGHRA and CDR2 is YSYEKL. This CDR3 region has 17 residues. CDR3 sequence reads: CASSPTGVNSGANVLTF.

The chain couples TRBV19 to TRBJ1-2; the TRBD1 assignment by TCRdb is unverifiable without DNA. The CDR3 sequence is 13 residues long. CDR1 LNHDA and CDR2 SQIVND come from the germline V gene (reference sequence). CDR3 sequence reads: CASATGGPYGYTF.

This clonotype is called medium-sized (0.01 to 0.1%) based on its frequency. The chain carries TRBV7-3 and TRBJ2-2; TCRdb calls TRBD2, which cannot be checked without DNA. There are 16 residues in the CDR3. The V gene's germline CDR1 is SGHTA and CDR2 FQGTGA. CDR3 in amino acids: CASSLISGPNTGELFF.

This chain uses TRBV7-9 with TRBJ1-6; checking the TCRdb D call of TRBD1 is not possible without DNA. The CDR3 has 13 amino acids. Germline CDR1 is SEHNR and CDR2 is FQNEAQ (reference sequence). CDR3 sequence: CASSHGGSSPLHF. The full variable domain, its missing parts supplied by reference TRBV7-9 and TRBJ1-6, is DTGVSQNPRHKITKRGQNVTFRCDPISEHNRLYWYRQTLGQGPEFLTYFQNEAQLEKSRLLSDRFSAERPKGSFSTLEIQRTEQGDSAMYLCASSHGGSSPLHFGNGTRLTVT.

V usage is TRBV27 and J usage is TRBJ1-4. The germline V gene encodes CDR1 MNHEY and CDR2 SMNVEV (reference sequence). The CDR3 has 15 residues. CDR3 region: CASRSIGLGNEKLFF.